This TCR beta chain was retrieved from a study of T cell repertoires in cytomegalovirus infection. Study-level background: Signatures in public TCR beta sequences pointed to both CMV infection and matching HLA type. Points from the study as a whole: Summed frequency of public TCR beta families distinguished CMV carriers with the relevant HLA. HLA-C-restricted, CMV-specific TCR beta clonotypes were dominant ex vivo.

TCRdb re-derived calls from the reads in MiXCR, one entry per CDR3 protein. This table has over 150,000 distinct CDR3 sequences, about 15% appearing once. Only a few counts were recorded for this clonotype. Its antigen remains unknown. The clonotype originates from a human donor in good health (CMV status not recorded). Some clones in this sample may be carry-over from other donors' samples. The sample was CD8+ T cells from PBMCs.

In nucleotides, the CDR3 is TGTGCCAGCACCTTGACAGGGCGTAGTGAGCAGTTCTTC. Its translation is CASTLTGRSEQFF. The V gene is TRBV6-2 or TRBV6-3, the J gene TRBJ2-1; 7 bases fit TRBD1. The J segment lost 9 bases and the V segment lost 7 bases, leaving 9 bases of the junction unmatched. Germline V lookup: CDR1 MNHEY, CDR2 SVGEGT. The CDR3 totals 13 residues.